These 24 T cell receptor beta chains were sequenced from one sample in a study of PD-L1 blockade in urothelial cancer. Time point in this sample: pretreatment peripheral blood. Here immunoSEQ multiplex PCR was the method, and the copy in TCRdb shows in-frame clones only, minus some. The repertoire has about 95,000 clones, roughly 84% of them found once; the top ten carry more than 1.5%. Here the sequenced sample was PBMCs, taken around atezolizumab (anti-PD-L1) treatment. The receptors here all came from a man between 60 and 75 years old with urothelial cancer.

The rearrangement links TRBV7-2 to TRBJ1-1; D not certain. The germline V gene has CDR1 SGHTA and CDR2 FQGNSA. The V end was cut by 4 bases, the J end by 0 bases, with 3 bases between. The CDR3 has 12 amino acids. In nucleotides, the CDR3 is TGTGCCAGCAGCTATATGAACACTGAAGCTTTCTTT. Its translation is CASSYMNTEAFF.

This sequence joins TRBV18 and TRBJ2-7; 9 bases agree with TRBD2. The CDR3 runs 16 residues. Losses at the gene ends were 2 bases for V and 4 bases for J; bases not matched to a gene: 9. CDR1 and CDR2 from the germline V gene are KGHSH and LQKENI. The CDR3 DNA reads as TGTGCCAGCTCACCATTGACGGCCACTAGCGGGTACGAGCAGTACTTC. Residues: CASSPLTATSGYEQYF.

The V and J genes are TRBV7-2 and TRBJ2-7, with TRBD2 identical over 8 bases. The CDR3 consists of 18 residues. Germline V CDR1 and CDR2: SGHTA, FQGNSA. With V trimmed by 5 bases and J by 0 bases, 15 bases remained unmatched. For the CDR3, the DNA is TGTGCCAGCAGCCTAAGGATAAGCGGGGGCCCCATCTCCTACGAGCAGTACTTC. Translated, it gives CASSLRISGGPISYEQYF.

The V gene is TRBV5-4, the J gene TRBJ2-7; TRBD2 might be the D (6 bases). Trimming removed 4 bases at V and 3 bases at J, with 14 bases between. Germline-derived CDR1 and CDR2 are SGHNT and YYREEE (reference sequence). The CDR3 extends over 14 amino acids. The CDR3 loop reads CASSGAGQGYEQYF. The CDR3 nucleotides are TGTGCCAGCAGCGGGGCGGGGCAGGGCTACGAGCAGTACTTC.

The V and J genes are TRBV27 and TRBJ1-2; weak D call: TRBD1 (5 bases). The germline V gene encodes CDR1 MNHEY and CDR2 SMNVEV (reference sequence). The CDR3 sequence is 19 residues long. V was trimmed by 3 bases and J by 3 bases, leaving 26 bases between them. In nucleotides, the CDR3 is TGTGCCAGCAGTTTTCTCGGCGGGGACCTTCGAGCGGGAGACTATGGCTACACCTTC. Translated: CASSFLGGDLRAGDYGYTF.

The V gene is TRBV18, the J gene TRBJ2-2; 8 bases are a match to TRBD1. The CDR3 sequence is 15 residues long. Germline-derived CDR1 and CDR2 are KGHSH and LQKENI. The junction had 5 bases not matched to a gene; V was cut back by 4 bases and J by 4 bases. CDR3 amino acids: CASSRFTGGTGELFF. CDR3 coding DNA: TGTGCCAGCTCACGGTTCACAGGGGGCACCGGGGAGCTGTTTTTT.

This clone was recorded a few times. CDR3 in DNA: TGCGCCAGCAGCCCCACACTAGCGGGGACCTACGAGCAGTACTTC. This gives the protein CASSPTLAGTYEQYF. The chain uses TRBV4-1 and TRBJ2-7; 10 bases match TRBD2. With V trimmed by 4 bases and J by 2 bases, 5 bases remained unmatched. The CDR3 is 15 amino acids. CDR1 MGHRA and CDR2 YSYEKL come from the germline V gene.

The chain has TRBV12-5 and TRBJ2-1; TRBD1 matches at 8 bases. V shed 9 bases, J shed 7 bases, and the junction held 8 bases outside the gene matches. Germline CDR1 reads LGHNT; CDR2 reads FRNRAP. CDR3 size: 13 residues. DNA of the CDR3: TGTGCTAGCCGGGACAGGCTCTTTAATGAGCAGTTCTTC. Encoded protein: CASRDRLFNEQFF.

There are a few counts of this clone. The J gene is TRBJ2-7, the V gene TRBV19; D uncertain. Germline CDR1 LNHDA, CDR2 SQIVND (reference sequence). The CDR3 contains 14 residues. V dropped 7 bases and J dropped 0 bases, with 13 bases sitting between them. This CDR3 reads CASTLGMGSYEQYF. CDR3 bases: TGTGCCAGTACCCTAGGCATGGGCTCCTACGAGCAGTACTTC.

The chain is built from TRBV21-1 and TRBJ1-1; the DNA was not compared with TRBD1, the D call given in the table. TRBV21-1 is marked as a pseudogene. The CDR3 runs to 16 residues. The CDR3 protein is CASSKAHRVMNTEAFF. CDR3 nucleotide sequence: TGTGCCAGCAGCAAAGCACACAGGGTAATGAACACTGAAGCTTTCTTT.

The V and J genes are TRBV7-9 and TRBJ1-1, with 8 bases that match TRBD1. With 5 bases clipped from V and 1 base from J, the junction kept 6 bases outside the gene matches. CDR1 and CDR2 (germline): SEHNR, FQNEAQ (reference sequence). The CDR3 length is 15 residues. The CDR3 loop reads CASSRGQGGNTEAFF. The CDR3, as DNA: TGTGCCAGCAGCAGAGGACAGGGAGGGAACACTGAAGCTTTCTTT.

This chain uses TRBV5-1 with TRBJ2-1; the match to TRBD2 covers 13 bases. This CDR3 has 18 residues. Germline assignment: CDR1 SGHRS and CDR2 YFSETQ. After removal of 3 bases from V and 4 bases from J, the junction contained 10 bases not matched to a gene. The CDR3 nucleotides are TGCGCCAGCAGCTCCAACCCGGGACTAGCGGGAAGATACAATGAGCAGTTCTTC. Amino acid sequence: CASSSNPGLAGRYNEQFF.

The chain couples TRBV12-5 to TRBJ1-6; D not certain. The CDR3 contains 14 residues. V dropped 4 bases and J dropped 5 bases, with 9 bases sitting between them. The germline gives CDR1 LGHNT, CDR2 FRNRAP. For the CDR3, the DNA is TGTGCTAGTGGTTCCGGACTGGATAATTCACCCCTCCACTTT. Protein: CASGSGLDNSPLHF. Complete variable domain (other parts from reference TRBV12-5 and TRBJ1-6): DARVTQTPRHKVTEMGQEVTMRCQPILGHNTVFWYRQTMMQGLELLAYFRNRAPLDDSGMPKDRFSAEMPDATLATLKIQPSEPRDSAVYFCASGSGLDNSPLHFGNGTRLTVT.

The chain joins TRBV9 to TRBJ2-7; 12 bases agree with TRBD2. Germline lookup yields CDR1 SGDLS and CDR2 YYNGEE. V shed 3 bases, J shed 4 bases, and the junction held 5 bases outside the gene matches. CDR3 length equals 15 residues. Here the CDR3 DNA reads TGTGCCAGCAGCGGGGGGACTAGCGGGTTTTACGAGCAGTACTTC. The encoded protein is CASSGGTSGFYEQYF.

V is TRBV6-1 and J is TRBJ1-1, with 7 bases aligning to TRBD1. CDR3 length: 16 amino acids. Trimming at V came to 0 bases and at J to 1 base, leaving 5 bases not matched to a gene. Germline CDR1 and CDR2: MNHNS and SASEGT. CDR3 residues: CASSEAGQTSNTEAFF. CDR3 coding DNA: TGTGCCAGCAGTGAAGCGGGACAGACCTCGAACACTGAAGCTTTCTTT.

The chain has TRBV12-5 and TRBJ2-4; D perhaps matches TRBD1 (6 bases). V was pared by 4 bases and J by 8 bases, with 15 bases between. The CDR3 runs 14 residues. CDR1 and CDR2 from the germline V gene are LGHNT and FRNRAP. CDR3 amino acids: CASGWGQRRDIQYF. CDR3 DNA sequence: TGTGCTAGTGGTTGGGGGCAAAGAAGGGACATTCAGTACTTC. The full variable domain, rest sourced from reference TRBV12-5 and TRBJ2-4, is DARVTQTPRHKVTEMGQEVTMRCQPILGHNTVFWYRQTMMQGLELLAYFRNRAPLDDSGMPKDRFSAEMPDATLATLKIQPSEPRDSAVYFCASGWGQRRDIQYFGAGTRLSVL.

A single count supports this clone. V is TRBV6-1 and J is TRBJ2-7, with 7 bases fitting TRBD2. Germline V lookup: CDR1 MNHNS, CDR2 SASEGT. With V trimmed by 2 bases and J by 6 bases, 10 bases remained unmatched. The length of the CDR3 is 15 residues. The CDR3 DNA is TGTGCCAGCAGTGAATTGGGGGAGGGCCTCACCGAGCAGTACTTC. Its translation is CASSELGEGLTEQYF.

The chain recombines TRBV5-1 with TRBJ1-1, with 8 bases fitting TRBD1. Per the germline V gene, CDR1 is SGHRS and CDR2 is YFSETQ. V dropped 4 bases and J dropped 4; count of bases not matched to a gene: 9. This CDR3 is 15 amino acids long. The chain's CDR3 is CASSPEGQVGTEAFF. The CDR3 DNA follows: TGCGCCAGCAGCCCGGAGGGACAGGTCGGCACTGAAGCTTTCTTT.

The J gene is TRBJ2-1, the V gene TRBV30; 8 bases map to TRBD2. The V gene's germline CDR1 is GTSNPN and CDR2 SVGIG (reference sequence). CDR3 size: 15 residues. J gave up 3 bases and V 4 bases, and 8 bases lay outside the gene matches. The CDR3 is CAWNPGLAGYNEQFF. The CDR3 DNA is TGTGCCTGGAACCCGGGGCTAGCGGGCTACAATGAGCAGTTCTTC. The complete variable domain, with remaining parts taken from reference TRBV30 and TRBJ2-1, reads SQTIHQWPATLVQPVGSPLSLECTVEGTSNPNLYWYRQAAGRGLQLLFYSVGIGQISSEVPQNLSASRPQDRQFILSSKKLLLSDSGFYLCAWNPGLAGYNEQFFGPGTRLTVL.

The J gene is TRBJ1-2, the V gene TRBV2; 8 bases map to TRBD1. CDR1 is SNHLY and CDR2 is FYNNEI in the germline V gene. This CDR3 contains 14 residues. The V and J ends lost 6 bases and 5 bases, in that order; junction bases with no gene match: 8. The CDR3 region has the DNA TGTGCCAGCAGACCTAGGACAGGGTGGTATGGCTACACCTTC. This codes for CASRPRTGWYGYTF.

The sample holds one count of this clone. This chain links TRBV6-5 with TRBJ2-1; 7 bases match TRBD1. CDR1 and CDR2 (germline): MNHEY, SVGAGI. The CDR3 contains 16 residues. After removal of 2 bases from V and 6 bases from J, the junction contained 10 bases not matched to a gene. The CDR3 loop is CASSYTSETGTNEQFF. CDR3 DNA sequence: TGTGCCAGCAGTTACACCTCCGAGACAGGGACCAATGAGCAGTTCTTC.

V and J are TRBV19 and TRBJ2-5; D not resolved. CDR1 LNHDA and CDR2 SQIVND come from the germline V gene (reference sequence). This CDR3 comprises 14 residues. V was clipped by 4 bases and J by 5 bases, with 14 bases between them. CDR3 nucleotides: TGTGCCAGTAGTAGGGCAGCCCCAAGGGAGACCCAGTACTTC. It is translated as CASSRAAPRETQYF.

This chain's CDR3 is CASSLWSGGVTDTQYF. The CDR3 nucleotides are TGCGCCAGCAGCTTGTGGTCGGGAGGCGTTACAGATACGCAGTATTTT. The V call is TRBV5-1, the J call TRBJ2-3; 7 nucleotides match TRBD2. V lost 1 base and J lost 3; bases outside the gene matches: 8. The germline gives CDR1 SGHRS, CDR2 YFSETQ. The CDR3 sequence is 16 residues long.

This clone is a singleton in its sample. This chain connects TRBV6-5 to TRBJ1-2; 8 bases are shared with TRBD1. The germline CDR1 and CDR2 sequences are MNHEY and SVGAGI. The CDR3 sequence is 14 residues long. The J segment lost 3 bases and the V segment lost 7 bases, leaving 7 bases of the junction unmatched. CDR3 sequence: CASTTGDLDYGYTF. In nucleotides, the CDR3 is TGTGCCAGCACGACAGGGGATCTCGACTATGGCTACACCTTC.